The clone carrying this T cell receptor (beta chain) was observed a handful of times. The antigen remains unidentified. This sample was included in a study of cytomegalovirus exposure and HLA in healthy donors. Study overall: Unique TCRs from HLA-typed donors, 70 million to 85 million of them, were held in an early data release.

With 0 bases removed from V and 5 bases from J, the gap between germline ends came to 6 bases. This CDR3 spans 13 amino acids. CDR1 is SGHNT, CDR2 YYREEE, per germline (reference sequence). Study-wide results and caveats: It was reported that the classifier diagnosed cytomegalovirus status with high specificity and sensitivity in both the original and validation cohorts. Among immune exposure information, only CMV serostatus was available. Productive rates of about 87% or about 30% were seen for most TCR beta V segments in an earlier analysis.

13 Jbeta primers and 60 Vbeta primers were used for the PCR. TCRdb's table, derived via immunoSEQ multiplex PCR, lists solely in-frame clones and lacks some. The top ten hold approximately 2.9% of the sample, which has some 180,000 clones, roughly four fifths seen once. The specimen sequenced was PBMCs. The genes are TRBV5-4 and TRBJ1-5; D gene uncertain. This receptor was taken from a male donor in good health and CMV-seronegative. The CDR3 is CASSLGLDQPQHF. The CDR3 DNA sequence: TGTGCCAGCAGCTTGGGGCTGGATCAGCCCCAGCATTTT.